A single sample is the source of the 5 T cell receptor beta chains below, sequenced in a study of T cells in Graves' hyperthyroidism and ophthalmopathy. Regions amplified from RNA transcripts were the TCR beta CDR3 regions. The study used the HTBI primer set for a first-round RT-PCR of the TCR CDR3. TCRdb re-called the multiplex PCR reads through MiXCR, storing one row per CDR3 protein. The repertoire holds some 140,000 distinct CDR3 sequences, with roughly a fifth as singletons. The sequencing input was blood. Source of these receptors: a woman aged 50 to 60 with Graves' hyperthyroidism that later progressed to Graves' ophthalmopathy.

This clonotype has ten or more counts. V usage is TRBV28 and J usage is TRBJ1-1, with a tentative D call TRBD1 (6 bases). The germline V gene encodes CDR1 MDHEN and CDR2 SYDVKM. V shed 5 bases and J shed 4 bases, with 17 bases lying between them. CDR3 size: 15 residues. CDR3 sequence reads: CASSEGGTIGTEAFF. The CDR3 DNA follows: TGTGCCAGCAGTGAAGGGGGAACTATAGGCACTGAAGCTTTCTTT.

This clonotype was seen at least ten times. The chain uses TRBV28 and TRBJ2-1; 9 bases line up with TRBD2. The ends lost 2 bases at V and 10 bases at J; junction bases unmatched: 6. Per the germline V gene, CDR1 is MDHEN and CDR2 is SYDVKM. CDR3 length: 14 amino acids. The CDR3 loop is CASSLTIAGVEQFF. CDR3 bases: TGTGCCAGCAGTTTAACTATAGCGGGAGTCGAGCAGTTCTTC. Full variable domain (rest looked up from reference TRBV28 and TRBJ2-1): DVKVTQSSRYLVKRTGEKVFLECVQDMDHENMFWYRQDPGLGLRLIYFSYDVKMKEKGDIPEGYSVSREKKERFSLILESASTNQTSMYLCASSLTIAGVEQFFGPGTRLTVL.

This clonotype has at least ten counts. This chain uses TRBV20-1 with TRBJ1-1, with unresolved D. CDR3 length: 13 amino acids. V was cut by 5 bases and J by 2 bases, with 12 bases left in between. From germline, CDR1 is DFQATT and CDR2 SNEGSKA (reference sequence). CDR3 in DNA: TGCAGTGCTGTAGACGGTCGCAACACTGAAGCTTTCTTT. Translation gives CSAVDGRNTEAFF.

Ten or more counts support this clonotype. The V gene is TRBV27, the J gene TRBJ2-7; 11 nucleotides align to TRBD1. Per germline, CDR1 MNHEY and CDR2 SMNVEV (reference sequence). This CDR3 region has 16 residues. V gave up 3 bases and J gave up 2 bases; unmatched junction bases: 6. The CDR3: CASSFRGQGVTYEQYF. CDR3 sequence (DNA): TGTGCCAGCAGTTTTAGGGGACAGGGGGTAACCTACGAGCAGTACTTC.

This clonotype was counted ten times or more. As DNA, the CDR3 is TGTGCCAGCAGTGTAGCGGAGGGGTACGAGCAGTACTTC. Translating gives CASSVAEGYEQYF. The chain uses TRBV2 and TRBJ2-7, with D possibly TRBD2 on 6 matching bases. The CDR3 covers 13 residues. Trimming cost V 4 bases and J 4 bases, with 11 bases left between them. Germline CDR1 and CDR2: SNHLY and FYNNEI.